The 20 T cell receptor beta chains below were found in one sample sequenced in a study of control samples from healthy donors and cancer patients. Sequencing was performed with immunoSEQ multiplex PCR; in TCRdb, only in-frame clones are kept and a portion is missing. The repertoire holds over 150,000 clones, 85% to 95% seen once, with 1.3% in the top ten. The sample consisted of blood. The receptors were gathered from a woman younger than 35 in good health.

As for this clone: Different DNA sequences within this sample yield the same CDR3. J is TRBJ1-1 and V is TRBV11-2; D is unclear. CDR1 and CDR2 (germline): SGHAT, FQNNGV. Trimming removed 1 base at V and 0 bases at J, with 3 bases between. The CDR3 consists of 13 residues. This CDR3 reads CASSLVLNTEAFF. The CDR3 DNA reads as TGTGCCAGCAGCTTAGTCCTGAACACTGAAGCTTTCTTT.

A remark on this clone: One end of the junction does not line up with germline, which may come from a read error. The chain is built from TRBV28 and TRBJ1-1; TRBD1 matches 9 bases. Germline V gene data show CDR1 as MDHEN and CDR2 as SYDVKM. The CDR3 covers 11 residues. Here the CDR3 reads CASSPDRGGSF. The CDR3 DNA reads as TGTGCCAGCAGTCCGGACAGGGGTGGTAGTTTT.

The rearrangement uses TRBV2 and TRBJ1-1; D is unclear. V was trimmed by 4 bases and J by 5 bases, leaving 11 bases between them. The CDR3 totals 13 residues. Germline V gene lookup returns CDR1 SNHLY and CDR2 FYNNEI. CDR3 DNA sequence: TGTGCCAGCAGTGTAGAGGGCCGAACTGAAGCTTTCTTT. This codes for CASSVEGRTEAFF.

This chain links TRBV4-1 with TRBJ2-5; the D call may be TRBD1 or TRBD2 (5 bases each). CDR3 size: 15 residues. With 3 bases removed from V and 3 bases from J, the gap between germline ends came to 14 bases. CDR1 MGHRA and CDR2 YSYEKL come from the germline V gene. The CDR3 region is CASSQGWGIKETQYF. Here the CDR3 DNA reads TGCGCCAGCAGCCAGGGGTGGGGGATTAAAGAGACCCAGTACTTC.

The chain combines TRBV15 with TRBJ2-5; tentatively, D is TRBD1 (6 bases). V lost 5 bases to trimming and J lost 10 bases, with 26 bases between them. The germline gives CDR1 LNHNV, CDR2 YYDKDF (reference sequence). This CDR3 is 16 amino acids long. This CDR3 reads CATSGGDLDFGSDQYF. CDR3 coding DNA: TGTGCCACCAGCGGGGGCGATCTAGATTTTGGGAGTGACCAGTACTTC.

This sequence joins TRBV5-1 and TRBJ2-7; TRBD1 matches at 7 bases. Germline-derived CDR1 and CDR2 are SGHRS and YFSETQ. V gave up 0 bases and J gave up 0 bases; unmatched junction bases: 3. CDR3 length equals 15 residues. CDR3 DNA sequence: TGCGCCAGCAGCTTGGAGACAGGGAGCTCCTACGAGCAGTACTTC. This gives the protein CASSLETGSSYEQYF.

The genes are TRBV15 and TRBJ1-4; D is unclear. This CDR3 is 16 amino acids long. Germline V lookup: CDR1 LNHNV, CDR2 YYDKDF (reference sequence). The ends were cut back, 0 bases at V and 7 bases at J, with 15 bases in the middle. Here the CDR3 reads CATSRDVDRTVEKLFF. The DNA for the CDR3 is TGTGCCACCAGCAGAGATGTGGACCGAACGGTTGAAAAACTGTTTTTT.

The CDR3 nucleotides read TGTGCCAGCAGTAACGGACTCAATGAAAAACTGTTTTTT. Its translation is CASSNGLNEKLFF. V gene TRBV2 combines with J gene TRBJ1-4; no definite D call. CDR1 is SNHLY, CDR2 FYNNEI, per germline. The CDR3 is made up of 13 amino acids. Trimming cost V 5 bases and J 5 bases, with 9 bases left between them.

V and J are TRBV5-5 and TRBJ2-6, with 10 nucleotides matching TRBD1. Germline trimming cut 2 bases from V and 2 bases from J; bases unmatched to any gene: 4. The germline gives CDR1 SGHKS, CDR2 YYEKEE (reference sequence). The length of the CDR3 is 17 residues. The CDR3 coding sequence is TGTGCCAGCAGCTTTCTGGGACAGGGGACTGGGGCCAACGTCCTGACTTTC. This sequence encodes CASSFLGQGTGANVLTF.

Note on this clone: Germline is not matched at one junction end, which may reflect a read error. The chain combines TRBV6-5 with TRBJ2-7; D tentatively fits TRBD1 or TRBD2 (6 bases each). The CDR3 consists of 13 residues. CDR1 is MNHEY, CDR2 SVGAGI, per germline. CDR3 DNA: TGTGCCAGCAGTTACGATCGTAGGGGGGAGCTGTACTTC. Its translation: CASSYDRRGELYF.

This chain's CDR3 is CASSFQYGGNTEAFF. CDR3 nucleotide sequence: TGTGCCAGCAGCTTCCAGTACGGGGGTAACACTGAAGCTTTCTTT. This chain links TRBV11-3 with TRBJ1-1; tentative D call: TRBD1 (5 bases). V shed 3 bases and J shed 2 bases, with 13 bases lying between them. Germline assignment: CDR1 SGHNT and CDR2 YENEEA. The length of the CDR3 is 15 residues. Supplemented by reference TRBV11-3 and TRBJ1-1, the full variable domain reads EAGVVQSPRYKIIEKKQPVAFWCNPISGHNTLYWYLQNLGQGPELLIRYENEEAVDDSQLPKDRFSAERLKGVDSTLKIQPAELGDSAVYLCASSFQYGGNTEAFFGQGTRLTVV.

This clone occurred once. The chain employs TRBV7-7 and TRBJ2-2; TRBD1 or TRBD2 may be the D gene (6 bases each). CDR1 is SSHAT and CDR2 is FNYEAQ in the germline V gene (reference sequence). This CDR3 is built from 13 residues. The CDR3 DNA sequence: TGTGCTACGATGGGGGGCGTGGGCGGGGAGCTGTTTTTT. Translation gives CATMGGVGGELFF. The full variable domain, its missing parts supplied by reference TRBV7-7 and TRBJ2-2, is GAGVSQSPRYKVTKRGQDVTLRCDPISSHATLYWYQQALGQGPEFLTYFNYEAQPDKSGLPSDRFSAERPEGSISTLTIQRTEQRDSAMYRCATMGGVGGELFFGEGSRLTVL.

This clone was seen a single time. The rearrangement uses TRBV7-9 and TRBJ1-2; D not resolved. The CDR3 runs to 14 residues. Germline V gene data show CDR1 as SEHNR and CDR2 as FQNEAQ (reference sequence). The V end was cut by 5 bases, the J end by 4 bases, with 14 bases between. CDR3 amino acids: CASSRLLTVYGYTF. As DNA, the CDR3 is TGTGCCAGCAGCCGTCTCCTAACAGTCTATGGCTACACCTTC.

The chain employs TRBV6-5 and TRBJ2-3; D is unclear. The V end was cut by 0 bases, the J end by 1 base, with 11 bases between. The CDR3 is made up of 16 amino acids. The V gene's germline CDR1 is MNHEY and CDR2 SVGAGI. The CDR3 coding sequence is TGTGCCAGCAGTTACTCGAATCTTGCTGGCACAGATACGCAGTATTTT. Translating gives CASSYSNLAGTDTQYF.

The rearrangement links TRBV15 to TRBJ2-7; D could derive from TRBD1 or TRBD2 (5 bases each). This CDR3 comprises 14 residues. CDR1 and CDR2 (germline): LNHNV, YYDKDF (reference sequence). V shed 1 base and J shed 7 bases, with 14 bases lying between them. CDR3 coding DNA: TGTGCCACCAGCAGAGGGGGCCCAGAGGGAGAGCAGTACTTC. This gives the protein CATSRGGPEGEQYF.

V gene TRBV6-2 or TRBV6-3 combines with J gene TRBJ1-1; possibly TRBD1 for D (5 bases). V lost 3 bases, J lost 2 bases, and 10 bases lay in between. The germline V gene has CDR1 MNHEY and CDR2 SVGEGT. The CDR3 sequence is 14 residues long. The CDR3 protein is CASSYQGVNTEAFF. Here the CDR3 DNA reads TGTGCCAGCAGTTATCAGGGTGTAAACACTGAAGCTTTCTTT.

The J gene is TRBJ2-1, the V gene TRBV5-4, with 13 bases aligning to TRBD2. V shed 4 bases, J shed 8 bases, and the junction held 3 bases outside the gene matches. CDR1 is SGHNT, CDR2 YYREEE, per germline (reference sequence). CDR3 size: 14 residues. CDR3 bases: TGTGCCAGCAGCCTCGGACTAGCGGGAGATGAGCAGTTCTTC. It encodes CASSLGLAGDEQFF.

The rearrangement links TRBV12-3 or TRBV12-4 to TRBJ1-3; no reliable D call. CDR3 length: 13 residues. V was pared by 11 bases and J by 0 bases, with 11 bases between. In nucleotides, the CDR3 is TGTGCCGCCCGAAAAGGCTCTGGAAACACCATATATTTT. Translated: CAARKGSGNTIYF.

The chain is built from TRBV19 and TRBJ1-5, with TRBD1 as a possible D gene (6 bases). CDR3 size: 13 residues. Germline assignment: CDR1 LNHDA and CDR2 SQIVND (reference sequence). Trimming shortened V by 5 bases and J by 10 bases, and 15 bases separated the two germline ends. DNA of the CDR3: TGTGCCAGTAGTCCCAAGGGGGGGGAACCCCAGCATTTT. Its translation is CASSPKGGEPQHF. The variable domain in full, completed from reference TRBV19 and TRBJ1-5, reads DGGITQSPKYLFRKEGQNVTLSCEQNLNHDAMYWYRQDPGQGLRLIYYSQIVNDFQKGDIAEGYSVSREKKESFPLTVTSAQKNPTAFYLCASSPKGGEPQHFGDGTRLSIL.

The chain joins TRBV7-9 to TRBJ1-6, with TRBD1 identical over 10 bases. The CDR3 totals 15 residues. Germline values: CDR1 SEHNR, CDR2 FQNEAQ (reference sequence). The ends lost 5 bases at V and 8 bases at J; junction bases unmatched: 6. CDR3 DNA sequence: TGTGCCAGCAGCAGATCCGGGACAGGGGATTCACCCCTCCACTTT. It is translated as CASSRSGTGDSPLHF. Full variable domain (outside the CDR3, taken from reference TRBV7-9 and TRBJ1-6): DTGVSQNPRHKITKRGQNVTFRCDPISEHNRLYWYRQTLGQGPEFLTYFQNEAQLEKSRLLSDRFSAERPKGSFSTLEIQRTEQGDSAMYLCASSRSGTGDSPLHFGNGTRLTVT.